This entry describes one T cell receptor (beta chain). This specimen comes from a study of brain T cells in children with intractable seizures. The germline V and J ends were trimmed by 4 bases and 7 bases, with 20 bases remaining between them. In germline, CDR1 is SGHVS, CDR2 FQNEAQ. The CDR3 length is 15 residues. Sequencing used immunoSEQ multiplex PCR; TCRdb keeps in-frame clones, though not all of them. The table lists over 95,000 clones, approximately 94% of them singletons. The clonotype comes from a boy less than two years old with hemimegalencephaly and intractable seizures. This specimen consisted of peripheral blood, obtained at surgery. The rearrangement links TRBV7-8 to TRBJ2-7; D is possibly TRBD2 (5 bases). CDR3 DNA sequence: TGTGCCAGCAGCTGGGAACCCCGGGGATCAACAGAGCAGTACTTC. Protein sequence: CASSWEPRGSTEQYF.